This TCR beta chain was captured in a study of response to subunit inactivated influenza vaccine. MiXCR, run by TCRdb on the RT-PCR reads, gives a single entry per CDR3 protein. The sample has hundreds of thousands of distinct CDR3 sequences, 15% to 18% seen once; the top ten hold approximately 10%. Germline V lookup: CDR1 LNHNV, CDR2 YYDKDF (reference sequence). This CDR3 contains 14 residues. With 5 bases removed from V and 0 bases from J, the gap between germline ends came to 8 bases. This clonotype was seen a handful of times. The antigen is undetermined. Notes on the study in general: Few additional T cells are recruited per seasonal influenza vaccination, authors suggested.

This receptor was identified in a man aged 45 to 65 who received an inactivated influenza vaccine. The specimen comprised PBMCs from blood, sampled roughly 13 days after vaccination. The chain employs TRBV15 and TRBJ2-4; no clear D gene. The CDR3 nucleotides are TGTGCCACCAGCGCCGTGGCAGCCAAAAACATTCAGTACTTC. The encoded protein is CATSAVAAKNIQYF.